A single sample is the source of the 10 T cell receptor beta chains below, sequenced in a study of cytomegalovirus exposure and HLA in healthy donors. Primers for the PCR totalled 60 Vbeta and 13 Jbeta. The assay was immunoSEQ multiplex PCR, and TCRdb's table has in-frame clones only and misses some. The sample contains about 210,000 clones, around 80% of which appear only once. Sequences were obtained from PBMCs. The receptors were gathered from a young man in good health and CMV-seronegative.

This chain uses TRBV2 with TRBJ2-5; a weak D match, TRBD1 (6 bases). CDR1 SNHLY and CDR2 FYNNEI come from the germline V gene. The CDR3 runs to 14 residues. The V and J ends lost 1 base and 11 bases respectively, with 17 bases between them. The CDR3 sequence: CASSEVGAPGEQYF. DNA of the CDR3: TGTGCCAGCAGTGAAGTGGGGGCCCCTGGGGAGCAGTACTTC.

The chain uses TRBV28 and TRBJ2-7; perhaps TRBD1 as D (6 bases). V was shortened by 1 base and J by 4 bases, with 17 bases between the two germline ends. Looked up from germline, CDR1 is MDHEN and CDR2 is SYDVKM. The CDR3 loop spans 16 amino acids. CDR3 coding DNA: TGTGCCAGCAGTTTATTAGGCAGGGGTGGGGAATACGAGCAGTACTTC. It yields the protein CASSLLGRGGEYEQYF.

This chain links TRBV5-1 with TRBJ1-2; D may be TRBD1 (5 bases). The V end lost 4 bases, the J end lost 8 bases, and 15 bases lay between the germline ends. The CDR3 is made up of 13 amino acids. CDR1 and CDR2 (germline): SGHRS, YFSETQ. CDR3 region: CASSPEVGVGYTF. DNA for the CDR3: TGCGCCAGCAGCCCTGAGGTAGGGGTAGGCTACACCTTC.

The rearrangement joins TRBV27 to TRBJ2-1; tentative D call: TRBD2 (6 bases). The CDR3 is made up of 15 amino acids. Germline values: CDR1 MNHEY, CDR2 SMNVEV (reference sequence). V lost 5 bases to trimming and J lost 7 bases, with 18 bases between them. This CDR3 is CASSPGTGLGNEQFF. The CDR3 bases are TGTGCCAGCAGTCCAGGGACTGGCCTGGGGAATGAGCAGTTCTTC.

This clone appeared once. DNA for the CDR3: TGTGCTAGTGGTTTGGTGGCAGGGGCGGTTCATGAGCAGTTCTTC. Its translation: CASGLVAGAVHEQFF. This chain uses TRBV12-5 with TRBJ2-1, with D possibly being TRBD1 (6 bases). This CDR3 spans 15 amino acids. V was trimmed by 0 bases and J by 8 bases, leaving 14 bases between them. Germline V lookup: CDR1 LGHNT, CDR2 FRNRAP.

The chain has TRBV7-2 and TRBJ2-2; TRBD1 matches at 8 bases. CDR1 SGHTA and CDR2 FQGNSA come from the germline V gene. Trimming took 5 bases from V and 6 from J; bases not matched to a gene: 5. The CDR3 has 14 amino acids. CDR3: CASSLTGGAGELFF. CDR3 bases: TGTGCCAGCAGCCTAACAGGGGGTGCCGGGGAGCTGTTTTTT.

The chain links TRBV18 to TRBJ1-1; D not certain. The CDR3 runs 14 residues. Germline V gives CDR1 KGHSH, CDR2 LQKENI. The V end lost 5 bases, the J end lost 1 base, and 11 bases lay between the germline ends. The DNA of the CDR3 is TGTGCCAGCTCATCTTCCACTGGGAACACTGAAGCTTTCTTT. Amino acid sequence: CASSSSTGNTEAFF.

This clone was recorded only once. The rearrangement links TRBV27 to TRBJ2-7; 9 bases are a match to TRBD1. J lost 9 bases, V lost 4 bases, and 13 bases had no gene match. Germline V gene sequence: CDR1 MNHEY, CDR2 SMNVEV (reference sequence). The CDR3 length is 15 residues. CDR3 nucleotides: TGTGCCAGCAGTTCATTAACACGGGACAGGGCCGCGCAGTACTTC. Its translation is CASSSLTRDRAAQYF.

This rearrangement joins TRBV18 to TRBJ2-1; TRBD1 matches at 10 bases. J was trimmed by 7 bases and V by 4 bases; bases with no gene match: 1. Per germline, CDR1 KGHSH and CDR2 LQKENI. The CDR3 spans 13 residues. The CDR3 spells CASSQGQGNEQFF. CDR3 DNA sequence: TGTGCCAGCTCACAGGGACAGGGGAATGAGCAGTTCTTC.

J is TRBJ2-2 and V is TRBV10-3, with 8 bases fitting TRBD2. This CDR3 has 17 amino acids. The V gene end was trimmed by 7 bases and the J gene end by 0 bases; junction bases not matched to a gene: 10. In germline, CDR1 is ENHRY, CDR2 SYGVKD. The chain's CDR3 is CAIKKTSVDSNTGELFF. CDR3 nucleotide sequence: TGTGCCATCAAGAAGACTAGCGTTGACTCGAACACCGGGGAGCTGTTTTTT.